These T cell receptor beta chains were read from a single sample in a study of shared clonotypes between healthy human individuals. Profiled with immunoSEQ multiplex PCR; TCRdb holds only in-frame clones, not every one. The data hold approximately 1.1 million clones, with more than 75% observed a single time. Sequenced input: memory CD4+ T cells from PBMCs. The receptors derive from a man younger than 35 in good health. Some clones in this sample may be carry-over from other donors' samples. The CDR3 runs from the conserved cysteine through the conserved F or W. D genes are given only for firm matches. Size is stated for part of the rows, as once, few or many counts, or as a class when the clone is expanded.

CDR3 DNA,CDR3 protein,D gene,clone size,V gene,J gene
TGTGCCAGCAGCGCAATTTCGGACACGTCGAACACCGGGGAGCTGTTTTTT,CASSAISDTSNTGELFF,.,.,TRBV5-6,TRBJ2-2
TGTGCTAGTGGTTTGGGTGCTAGCGGGAGTATGGGTGATTACGAGCAGTACTTC,CASGLGASGSMGDYEQYF,TRBD2,.,TRBV12-5,TRBJ2-7
TGTGCCAGCAGTCCGTACGGGGTCTATGGCTACACCTTC,CASSPYGVYGYTF,.,.,TRBV6-6,TRBJ1-2
TGTGCCAGCAGCTATACTGGCAGACGAAACACCATATATTTT,CASSYTGRRNTIYF,.,many,TRBV7-9,TRBJ1-3
TGTGCCAGCTCACCCCGGACAGCCTACGAGCAGTACTTC,CASSPRTAYEQYF,.,.,TRBV18,TRBJ2-7
TGTGCCAGCCTAGCGGGAGTAACAGATACGCAGTATTTT,CASLAGVTDTQYF,TRBD2,.,TRBV28,TRBJ2-3
TGTGCCAGCAGCCGGGGACTAGTGAACAATGAGCAGTTCTTC,CASSRGLVNNEQFF,TRBD2,few,TRBV6-5,TRBJ2-1
TGTGCCATCAGTGACCTGGGGGCAACCGGGGAGCTGTTTTTT,CAISDLGATGELFF,.,.,TRBV10-3,TRBJ2-2
TGTGCCAGCTTCTCTCCGAGGGCAGAGCAGCCCCAGCATTTT,CASFSPRAEQPQHF,.,.,TRBV28,TRBJ1-5
TGTGCCAGCAGCTTCCGGGACAGCCAAGAGACCCAGTACTTC,CASSFRDSQETQYF,TRBD1,.,TRBV5-4,TRBJ2-5
TGCACCAGCAGCCCCTGGCTGGCTAATCTATACGAGCAGTACTTC,CTSSPWLANLYEQYF,.,few,TRBV1,TRBJ2-7
TGTGCCAGCAGCTCAAACGACTATGGCTACACCTTC,CASSSNDYGYTF,.,.,TRBV11-2,TRBJ1-2
TGTGCCAGCAGCCAAGACCGGGGGAGCAATCAGCCCCAGCATTTT,CASSQDRGSNQPQHF,.,.,TRBV4-2,TRBJ1-5
TGCGCCAGCAGCTTGGGTCCGGAGGTCAATGAGCAGTTCTTC,CASSLGPEVNEQFF,.,.,TRBV5-1,TRBJ2-1
TGCGCCAGCAGCTTGAATACAGGGGGCAGCTATGGCTACACCTTC,CASSLNTGGSYGYTF,TRBD1,.,TRBV5-1,TRBJ1-2
TGCGCCAGCAATACGGGACAGGGGAATTACGAGCAGTACTTC,CASNTGQGNYEQYF,TRBD1,.,TRBV4-1,TRBJ2-7
TGCGCCAGCAGCTACATAGCGGGAGGTTCCTACAATGAGCAGTTCTTC,CASSYIAGGSYNEQFF,TRBD2,.,TRBV5-1,TRBJ2-1
TGTGCCAGCAGCCAGGAGGCAGGTTGGGCGACCCAGTACTTC,CASSQEAGWATQYF,.,.,TRBV7-2,TRBJ2-5
TGTGCCAGCAGTCAACTGGACTGGGGCTTAAACACCATATATTTT,CASSQLDWGLNTIYF,.,.,TRBV6-1,TRBJ1-3
TGTGCCAGCAGTTTAAACAGGCGCACAGATACGCAGTATTTT,CASSLNRRTDTQYF,.,.,TRBV28,TRBJ2-3
TGCAGTGCCGTACGCGAACGGGGACAGGGCTTC,CSAVRERGQGF,TRBD1,few,TRBV20-1,TRBJ2-7
TGTGCCAGCAACCCTTGGGCAGGGGGCGGTCAGCCCCAGCATTTT,CASNPWAGGGQPQHF,TRBD1,.,TRBV27,TRBJ1-5
TGCGCCAGCAGCTTGGTCGCGCGGCGGGGAGAGACCCAGTACTTC,CASSLVARRGETQYF,.,.,TRBV5-1,TRBJ2-5
TGTGCCAGCAGCGAGGGTTGGATAGCGGGAGGTATACAAGAGACCCAGTACTTC,CASSEGWIAGGIQETQYF,TRBD2,.,TRBV9,TRBJ2-5
TGTGCCAGTAGTATGACTAGCGGGGTCACAGATACGCAGTATTTT,CASSMTSGVTDTQYF,TRBD2,.,TRBV19,TRBJ2-3
TGCGCCAGCAGCTTATATGGGGGGGAACAAGAGACCCAGTACTTC,CASSLYGGEQETQYF,TRBD2,.,TRBV5-1,TRBJ2-5
TGTGCCAGCACCTCCGGGGATCTTAACTATGGCTACACCTTC,CASTSGDLNYGYTF,.,.,TRBV28,TRBJ1-2
TGTGCCAGCAGCTTAGCTCTGGGGGGGGTGAACACTGAAGCTTTCTTT,CASSLALGGVNTEAFF,.,few,TRBV11-2,TRBJ1-1
TGCGCCAGCAGCTTGGAGAATGCGACTCCTTTCTTT,CASSLENATPFF,.,.,TRBV5-1,TRBJ1-1
TGTGCCAGCGCACAGGGACAGGGGAGCACAGATACGCAGTATTTT,CASAQGQGSTDTQYF,TRBD1,.,TRBV7-9,TRBJ2-3
TGTGCCAGCAGGACAGGAGATTTCGGTCACTATGGCTACACCTTC,CASRTGDFGHYGYTF,.,.,TRBV6-5,TRBJ1-2
TGTGCCAGCAGCCGTTTAGGCTCCTACGAGCAGTACTTC,CASSRLGSYEQYF,.,.,TRBV28,TRBJ2-7
TGCGCCAGCAGCCCCCCCGTGGGAAATCAAGAGACCCAGTACTTC,CASSPPVGNQETQYF,.,.,TRBV5-1,TRBJ2-5
TGTGCCAGCAGCTCTAGGACAGGGGACTACGAGCAGTACTTC,CASSSRTGDYEQYF,TRBD1,.,TRBV7-2,TRBJ2-7
TGTGCCAGCAGCTTGTCCGGTGGCGTCAAATGGGGCGAGCAGTACTTC,CASSLSGGVKWGEQYF,.,many,TRBV5-4,TRBJ2-7
TGTGCCAGCTCACCTGGCCAACTCCTTAACACTGAAGCTTTCTTT,CASSPGQLLNTEAFF,.,.,TRBV18,TRBJ1-1
TGTGCCAGCAGTTATGGGACAGGGGAGACCCAGTACTTC,CASSYGTGETQYF,TRBD1,.,TRBV6-6,TRBJ2-5
TGCGCCAGCAGCACAGGACAGCCCGATAATGAAAAACTGTTTTTT,CASSTGQPDNEKLFF,.,.,TRBV5-1,TRBJ1-4
TGTGCCAGCAGGAACAGTCTCCTCAGCTCTGGAAACACCATATATTTT,CASRNSLLSSGNTIYF,.,.,TRBV5-4,TRBJ1-3
TGTGCCACCAGCAGAGATCGGGGATCAGAACCCCAGCATTTT,CATSRDRGSEPQHF,.,.,TRBV15,TRBJ1-5
TGTGCCAGCAGAAAAGGACAGGGCCGGGGCTACACCTTC,CASRKGQGRGYTF,TRBD1,.,TRBV6-5,TRBJ1-2
TGCGCCAGCAGCTTGGAGCCGGGAGGACAGGGGTACAATGAGCAGTTCTTC,CASSLEPGGQGYNEQFF,TRBD1,.,TRBV5-1,TRBJ2-1
TGTGCCAGCGCAGGACCGGGCAGGGGGGCCAGTGGCTACACCTTC,CASAGPGRGASGYTF,TRBD1,few,TRBV27,TRBJ1-2
TGTGCCATCAGTGGGGGACCGGGACAGGGCGCAGATACGCAGTATTTT,CAISGGPGQGADTQYF,TRBD1,once,TRBV10-3,TRBJ2-3
TGTGCCAGCAGGCGCGGCAGGGGTGAGGAGACCCAGTACTTC,CASRRGRGEETQYF,.,.,TRBV5-4,TRBJ2-5
TGTGCCAGCAGTTTAAGGGGCTCCCGAAACACCATATATTTT,CASSLRGSRNTIYF,.,.,TRBV28,TRBJ1-3
TGTGCCAGCAGGCGTACTAGCGAAACCTACAATGAGCAGTTCTTC,CASRRTSETYNEQFF,TRBD2,.,TRBV7-2,TRBJ2-1
TGTGCCAGCAGGTTAGGTGGGGACACTGAAGCTTTCTTT,CASRLGGDTEAFF,.,once,TRBV6-5,TRBJ1-1
TGTGCCAGCAGTTTCGAGGGGCGCGCCAACGTCCTGACTTTC,CASSFEGRANVLTF,.,.,TRBV2,TRBJ2-6
TGTGCCAGCAGCTTCACCCAGGGGGCTGACACTGAAGCTTTCTTT,CASSFTQGADTEAFF,TRBD1,.,TRBV9,TRBJ1-1
TGTGCCAGCAGCAACTACGGGACAGGGATGTCAGATACGCAGTATTTT,CASSNYGTGMSDTQYF,TRBD1,.,TRBV5-4,TRBJ2-3
TGTGCCAGCAACCCGGGACAGGGGACCTACGAGCAGTACTTC,CASNPGQGTYEQYF,TRBD1,.,TRBV2,TRBJ2-7
TGCGCCAGCAGCTTGGATCCATGGCGGCAGACCCAGTACTTC,CASSLDPWRQTQYF,.,.,TRBV5-1,TRBJ2-5
TGCGCCAGCAGCCAAGAGTGGGACAGGGGGCGAGGGAACTATGGCTACACCTTC,CASSQEWDRGRGNYGYTF,TRBD1,.,TRBV4-1,TRBJ1-2
TGTGCCAGCAGAGGGACAGGGCTTTCCTACGAGCAGTACTTC,CASRGTGLSYEQYF,TRBD1,.,TRBV7-8,TRBJ2-7
TGCAGTGTTGAGAGGGGGAACGAGCAGTACTTC,CSVERGNEQYF,.,many,TRBV20-1,TRBJ2-7
TGTGCCAGCAGCGTAGGGTCAGACACTTATAGCAATCAGCCCCAGCATTTT,CASSVGSDTYSNQPQHF,.,.,TRBV9,TRBJ1-5
TGTGCCAGCAGCCCCAGGACAGGGGGCGCCCCGGGGGGTAACGAGCAGTACTTC,CASSPRTGGAPGGNEQYF,TRBD1,.,TRBV5-4,TRBJ2-7
TGCAGCGTTGTTCGGATATCTGAAGCTTTCTTT,CSVVRISEAFF,.,few,TRBV29-1,TRBJ1-1
TGTGCCAGCAGCCAGGCAGGGGCCTACAATCAGCCCCAGCATTTT,CASSQAGAYNQPQHF,.,.,TRBV2,TRBJ1-5